The 19 T cell receptor beta chains below were found in one sample sequenced in a study of blood T cell repertoires in COVID-19. Some clones are missing from TCRdb's copy, which holds only in-frame ones; the method was immunoSEQ multiplex PCR. Found here are roughly 700,000 clones, approximately 90% of them singletons; the top ten hold over 0.2%. The sequenced material came from peripheral blood. These receptors originate from a woman under 30 with acute or convalescent COVID-19.

The V gene is TRBV7-2, the J gene TRBJ1-2; 8 bases map to TRBD1. CDR1 is SGHTA, CDR2 FQGNSA, per germline. The CDR3 runs 16 residues. J lost 8 bases, V lost 6 bases, and 17 bases had no gene match. This CDR3 is CASSPGQAYESRGYTF. The CDR3 DNA reads as TGTGCCAGCAGTCCGGGACAGGCCTATGAATCGCGGGGCTACACCTTC.

The chain links TRBV13 to TRBJ2-1; 13 nucleotides line up with TRBD2. The V segment lost 5 bases and the J segment 6 bases; nucleotides outside the gene matches: 10. Germline assignment: CDR1 PRHDT and CDR2 FYEKMQ (reference sequence). The CDR3 is 17 residues long. The CDR3 DNA reads as TGTGCCAGCAGCCAGGGACTAGCGGGGACCACCCCCAATGAGCAGTTCTTC. Translation gives CASSQGLAGTTPNEQFF.

The chain links TRBV2 to TRBJ2-1, with a tentative D call TRBD1 (5 bases). CDR1 and CDR2 (germline): SNHLY, FYNNEI. Trimming took 4 bases from V and 8 from J, leaving 15 bases between them. The CDR3 loop spans 14 amino acids. The CDR3 protein is CASSVKQGGHEQFF. The DNA for the CDR3 is TGTGCCAGCAGTGTTAAGCAGGGTGGGCATGAGCAGTTCTTC.

This clone was seen ten or more times. The gene calls are TRBV6-6 and TRBJ2-7; no definite D call. With 2 bases removed from V and 2 bases from J, the gap between germline ends came to 4 bases. Germline CDR1 reads MNHNY; CDR2 reads SVGAGI (reference sequence). The CDR3 spans 12 residues. CDR3 coding DNA: TGTGCCAGCAGTTACGGCCCCTACGAGCAGTACTTC. Translated: CASSYGPYEQYF.

This chain links TRBV25-1 with TRBJ1-3, with 9 bases lining up with TRBD1. The V gene end was trimmed by 6 bases and the J gene end by 3 bases; junction bases not matched to a gene: 3. The germline V gene has CDR1 MGHDK and CDR2 SYGVNS. CDR3 length equals 14 residues. The CDR3 region has the DNA TGTGCCAGCAGCGGGACAGGGCTTGGAAACACCATATATTTT. This translates into CASSGTGLGNTIYF.

The rearrangement joins TRBV24-1 to TRBJ2-2; 7 nucleotides agree with TRBD1. Germline CDR1 KGHDR, CDR2 SFDVKD. The J segment lost 0 bases and the V segment lost 4 bases, leaving 4 bases of the junction unmatched. There are 16 residues in the CDR3. CDR3 in DNA: TGTGCCACCAGTGACCCGGGACAGTCGAACACCGGGGAGCTGTTTTTT. It translates to CATSDPGQSNTGELFF.

This rearrangement joins TRBV5-1 to TRBJ2-2, with D perhaps TRBD1 (6 bases). The CDR3 consists of 15 residues. Trimming stripped 2 bases from V and 6 bases from J, with 14 bases between. Germline V gene sequence: CDR1 SGHRS, CDR2 YFSETQ. The CDR3 reads CASSFGTGLPGELFF. The CDR3 nucleotides are TGCGCCAGCAGCTTCGGTACAGGGTTACCCGGGGAGCTGTTTTTT.

As concerns this clone: The same CDR3 is also encoded by other DNA sequences in this sample. J is TRBJ1-5 and V is TRBV5-6; 7 bases agree with TRBD1. CDR3 length: 16 amino acids. Germline loops: CDR1 SGHDT, CDR2 YYEEEE. V trimming: 3 bases; J trimming: 0 bases; junction bases outside the gene matches: 6. The CDR3 nucleotides read TGTGCCAGCAGCTCCTCGACAGGGTATAGCAATCAGCCCCAGCATTTT. Protein sequence: CASSSSTGYSNQPQHF.

The chain is built from TRBV28 and TRBJ1-2; a weak D match, TRBD1 (5 bases). The CDR3 covers 12 residues. Between the trimmed V and J ends, which lost 8 bases and 7 bases, there was a span of 14 bases. CDR1 is MDHEN, CDR2 SYDVKM, per germline. In DNA, the CDR3 is TGTGCCAGCGGAGGGACCCGGGGTGGCTACACCTTC. Translated: CASGGTRGGYTF.

To note about this clone: In the same sample, other DNA sequences code for this CDR3. V usage is TRBV5-1 and J usage is TRBJ2-7; 8 nucleotides match TRBD1. With 0 bases clipped from V and 3 bases from J, the junction kept 2 bases outside the gene matches. The CDR3 spans 14 residues. Germline CDR1 and CDR2: SGHRS and YFSETQ. The CDR3 here is CASSLVGTGYEQYF. The CDR3 DNA sequence: TGCGCCAGCAGCTTGGTTGGGACAGGCTACGAGCAGTACTTC.

The chain is built from TRBV3-1 (or the pseudogene TRBV3-2) and TRBJ1-1; maybe TRBD1 (5 bases). The CDR3 sequence is 13 residues long. CDR1 and CDR2 from the germline V gene are LGHDT and YNNKEL (reference sequence). V was cut by 5 bases and J by 3 bases, with 10 bases left in between. CDR3 residues: CASSEQGYTEAFF. The CDR3 region has the DNA TGTGCCAGCAGCGAGCAGGGTTACACTGAAGCTTTCTTT.

This chain uses TRBV3-1 (or the pseudogene TRBV3-2) with TRBJ2-7; tentative D call: TRBD2 (6 bases). The germline V gene has CDR1 LGHDT and CDR2 YNNKEL (reference sequence). The ends were cut back, 2 bases at V and 5 bases at J, with 13 bases in the middle. The CDR3 totals 14 residues. The CDR3 DNA reads TGTGCCAGCAGCCAACCTGGGGACTCTGACGAGCAGTACTTC. As protein: CASSQPGDSDEQYF.

This clone was observed once. V usage is TRBV6-5 and J usage is TRBJ1-1; D unresolved. V was clipped by 3 bases and J by 5 bases, with 10 bases between them. CDR3 length equals 13 residues. CDR1 is MNHEY, CDR2 SVGAGI, per germline. The CDR3 protein is CASSYWGGTEAFF. Written as DNA, the CDR3 is TGTGCCAGCAGTTATTGGGGAGGAACTGAAGCTTTCTTT.

CDR3 in amino acids: CASSVGQGAPEQYF. Here the CDR3 DNA reads TGTGCCAGTAGTGTGGGACAGGGGGCACCCGAGCAGTACTTC. The chain employs TRBV19 and TRBJ2-7, with 12 bases fitting TRBD1. Trimming cost V 5 bases and J 6 bases; bases outside gene matches: 5. The CDR3 is 14 residues long. From germline, CDR1 is LNHDA and CDR2 SQIVND (reference sequence).

V and J are TRBV19 and TRBJ1-1, with a weak D call TRBD1 (5 bases). This CDR3 region has 15 residues. CDR1 and CDR2 (germline): LNHDA, SQIVND (reference sequence). V was cut by 3 bases and J by 10 bases, with 21 bases left in between. The CDR3 bases are TGTGCCAGTAGTATGAGCGGGGGGAGGCTCAGCGGAGCTTTCTTT. Its protein is CASSMSGGRLSGAFF. The full variable domain, in which reference TRBV19 and TRBJ1-1 provide the parts outside the CDR3, is DGGITQSPKYLFRKEGQNVTLSCEQNLNHDAMYWYRQDPGQGLRLIYYSQIVNDFQKGDIAEGYSVSREKKESFPLTVTSAQKNPTAFYLCASSMSGGRLSGAFFGQGTRLTVV.

The chain has TRBV10-1 and TRBJ1-4, with TRBD1 identical over 8 bases. The germline CDR1 and CDR2 sequences are WNHNN and SYGVQD (reference sequence). Trimming at V came to 9 bases and at J to 5 bases, leaving 5 bases not matched to a gene. CDR3 length equals 13 residues. CDR3 sequence reads: CARQGGANEKLFF. For the CDR3, the DNA is TGCGCCAGACAGGGGGGGGCCAATGAAAAACTGTTTTTT.

In its sample, this clone was seen once. The CDR3, as DNA: TGTGCCAGCAGCGTGCCGAGACAGGGGGCTCCCGACTACTATGGCTACACCTTC. This encodes CASSVPRQGAPDYYGYTF. The chain links TRBV9 to TRBJ1-2, with 10 bases matching TRBD1. The CDR3 has 18 amino acids. The germline CDR1 and CDR2 sequences are SGDLS and YYNGEE. The junction had 13 bases not matched to a gene; V was cut back by 2 bases and J by 3 bases.

The chain is built from TRBV29-1 and TRBJ1-1; D is unresolved. The V end was cut by 6 bases, the J end by 1 base, with 6 bases between. The CDR3 consists of 11 residues. Germline V CDR1 and CDR2: SQVTM, ANQGSEA. For the CDR3, the DNA is TGCAGCGTCGCAGAGAACACTGAAGCTTTCTTT. Translated, it gives CSVAENTEAFF.

The chain is built from TRBV6-5 and TRBJ2-7, with 9 bases aligning to TRBD1. Germline V CDR1 and CDR2: MNHEY, SVGAGI. Germline trimming cut 4 bases from V and 2 bases from J; bases unmatched to any gene: 3. The CDR3 length is 14 residues. The CDR3 here is CASSWDRATYEQYF. DNA of the CDR3: TGTGCCAGCAGTTGGGACAGGGCCACCTACGAGCAGTACTTC.